This record concerns one TCR beta chain sequence. No antigen is known for it. It has no much larger one-base neighbor in the sample; base qualities were not kept. Hyperthyroidism patients were aged 18 to 65 years and newly diagnosed, with disease duration of less than 2 months. Any patient with an uncontrolled infection, another autoimmune disease, pregnancy or lactation was excluded. Clinical symptoms, serum thyroxine and TRAb, thyroid ultrasound, and orbital computed tomography formed the basis for the diagnoses. For progressor patients, blood was drawn at the first diagnosis of hyperthyroidism, before any ophthalmopathy symptoms had appeared. PBMCs were separated from about 10 ml of fresh peripheral blood using Ficoll-Paque density gradient centrifugation. Patients classed as progressors first received a Graves' hyperthyroidism diagnosis and then went on to develop ophthalmopathy during follow-up. Total RNA was extracted using Trizol reagent, and RNA quality was assessed on an Agilent 2100 Bioanalyzer.

The CDR3 numbers 14 residues from cysteine through phenylalanine. The DNA shown is the 42-base CDR3, in frame from base 1. The germline V gene provides CDR1 SGHDN and CDR2 FVKESK. Deletion took 3 bases off V and 6 bases off J, with a span of 13 bases between the germline ends. The data originate from a study of T cells in Graves' hyperthyroidism and ophthalmopathy (dated by TCRdb to about 2019). Concerning the study at large: Peripheral blood samples were taken at initial diagnosis, before any treatment was given. A discovery cohort of about a hundred patients, fewer than 50 with Graves' ophthalmopathy and more than 55 with stable Graves' hyperthyroidism, was used to find distinguishing TCR V-J signatures. Whether ophthalmopathy could be predicted prospectively was tested in an independent validation cohort made up of fewer than 20 hyperthyroidism patients plus 17 patients who later progressed to ophthalmopathy. The 95 to 100 discovery patients were randomly divided into training and test sets at a 7:3 ratio. In more than 5 Graves' hyperthyroidism patients, the study also compared T-cell repertoires from thyroid tissue with T-cell repertoires from blood. After blood sampling, hyperthyroidism patients were treated with methimazole at a starting dose of 30 mg daily, and ophthalmopathy patients were treated with high-dose intravenous methylprednisolone. According to the paper, TCR Vbeta CDR3 sequencing was carried out on approximately 140 peripheral blood samples, which came from around 43 ophthalmopathy, around 75 hyperthyroidism and 17 progressor patients. General study outcomes and caveats: No statistical method was used to fix the sample size in advance, and group allocation was not hidden from the investigators. Most expanded thyroid clonotypes (frequency above 0.001) were also found in blood, which suggests that blood repertoires may mirror thyroid immune responses. In validation, progression to ophthalmopathy was predicted by the model with nearly 71% sensitivity and roughly 76% specificity, a median of about 6.4 months before onset. In cross-validation, a model built on a 13 V-J signature told ophthalmopathy apart from stable hyperthyroidism with approximately 91% sensitivity and roughly 81% specificity, and in testing the same model reached 80%/75%.

Amplification of TCR beta CDR3 regions was carried out from RNA transcripts. For the first round of RT-PCR on the TCR CDR3, the HTBI primer set was used together with the Qiagen OneStep RT-PCR kit. The libraries were constructed in a second round of multiplex PCR and then size-selected and purified. Libraries were sequenced paired-end with 100 bp reads on an Illumina HiSeq2000. As for the original processing: SOAPnuke was used to process the raw data, removing reads that contained adapters or uncalled bases, had a mean Phred below 15, or lacked an exact match to the constant primer or identifier. COPE v1.2.5 was used to merge high-quality paired reads, and clonotypes were defined as unique nucleotide sequences. MiTCR v1.1 was used to align the clonotypes against IMGT TRBV, TRBD and TRBJ reference segments. The analysis included only V-J combinations with a frequency above 0.0001, which together covered roughly 99% of the repertoires. A TCS score was defined as the ratio between F50 (clonal expansion) and ExV (chaos), using BLOSUM62-based TCRdist between CDR3 peptides within each V-J. Welch's t-statistics and random forest reduced 450 to 600 V-J features to fewer than 15, which were used in a naive Bayes classifier (R e1071). TCRdb reanalyzed the raw reads on its own, using fastp at Q25 for trimming and MiXCR for clone calling, and kept in-frame beta chains. Here each entry gathers all rows of one CDR3 protein and keeps the most common genes and DNA. TCRdb's processing, not the authors' own work, is the source of the V and J calls. This sample lists more than 550,000 distinct CDR3 sequences; around 20% were detected once. The top ten constitute about a sixth of the sample.

The clonotype was recovered from a woman aged 50 to 60 with Graves' hyperthyroidism that later progressed to Graves' ophthalmopathy. Sequenced sample: blood. The V gene is TRBV14 and the J gene is TRBJ2-3; TRBD1 is possibly the D segment (6 matching bases). The base sequence is TGTGCCAGCAGCCAGGCACAGGGTTGGGATACGCAGTATTTT. This translates into CASSQAQGWDTQYF.